Detailed here is one T cell receptor (beta chain). The data are from a study of OX40 agonist ivuxolimab in advanced cancers. The CDR3 is 15 amino acids. J lost 6 bases, V lost 6 bases, and 7 bases had no gene match. The germline V gene has CDR1 MGHRA and CDR2 YSYEKL. Assay used: immunoSEQ multiplex PCR; TCRdb lists only in-frame clones, some missing. The table includes roughly 57,000 clones, approximately 79% detected once. J is TRBJ2-2 and V is TRBV4-1, with 10 bases lining up with TRBD1. The sequence was collected from an adult with an advanced solid tumor such as melanoma, head and neck, liver or kidney cancer. The specimen comprised CD4+ or CD8+ T cells sorted from blood, sampled in a trial of the OX40 agonist ivuxolimab. CDR3 in DNA: TGCGCCAGCAGGCGGGGACAGGGGATAGCCGGGGAGCTGTTTTTT. It translates to CASRRGQGIAGELFF.